The rows below give T cell receptor beta chains drawn from one sample of a study of graft-versus-host responses after intestinal transplantation. Clones were read by immunoSEQ multiplex PCR, and TCRdb kept only the in-frame ones, dropping some. This sample has some 13,000 clones, with around a third found just once. The specimen was alloreactive CD8+ T cells from a mixed lymphocyte reaction culture, collected before intestinal transplant. These receptors originate from a human patient who received an intestinal transplant. CDR3s include the opening cysteine and the closing phenylalanine or tryptophan. A D gene is named only where the DNA matches it firmly. The size field is filled for only some rows; it gives once, few, many or a size class.

cdr3_nt cdr3_aa j_call v_call d_call clone_size
TGTGCCAGCAGTTCGAGGATGGATCAGCCCCAGCATTTT CASSSRMDQPQHF TRBJ1-5 TRBV6-5 . .
TGTGCCAGCAGTTTATCTCCGGGGGGCTGGGGGGATACGCAGTATTTT CASSLSPGGWGDTQYF TRBJ2-3 TRBV27 . few
TGTGCCAGCAGTATGACACCCACCGGGGAGCTGTTTTTT CASSMTPTGELFF TRBJ2-2 TRBV6-5 . few
TGTGCCAGCTCTAGCGGACCCTACGAGCAGTACTTC CASSSGPYEQYF TRBJ2-7 TRBV6-6 TRBD2 few
TGTGCCAGTACACAGGGGGAAGAAAAACTGTTTTTT CASTQGEEKLFF TRBJ1-4 TRBV19 TRBD1 .
TGTGCCAGCAGTTACGGTTCGCAGGCCCGGGGCGAGCAGTACTTC CASSYGSQARGEQYF TRBJ2-7 TRBV6-5 . .
TGCAGCGTTGAGCGCTCAGGCGGCTACACCTTC CSVERSGGYTF TRBJ1-2 TRBV29-1 . .
TGCAGCGTTGAAGACTGGCAGGGTCTCGGGTATGGCTACACCTTC CSVEDWQGLGYGYTF TRBJ1-2 TRBV29-1 . few
TGTGCCAGCAGCGGGGACGTGTGGAATGAGCAGTTCTTC CASSGDVWNEQFF TRBJ2-1 TRBV9 . few
TGTGCCAGCAGCCTAGGTACAGGCACCTATGGCTACACCTTC CASSLGTGTYGYTF TRBJ1-2 TRBV7-9 . few
TGTGCCAGCTCACCACAACAGGCGGGCAGAGGAAACACTGAAGCTTTCTTT CASSPQQAGRGNTEAFF TRBJ1-1 TRBV18 . .
TGCGCCAGCAGTGAGGCGGGGGAGGGATACACCATATATTTT CASSEAGEGYTIYF TRBJ1-3 TRBV10-2 . medium-sized
TGTGCCAGCAGCTTCGGGACGGCACCCTACGAGCAGTACTTC CASSFGTAPYEQYF TRBJ2-7 TRBV7-9 . .
TGTGCCAGCAGCTTGGAGACCGGGACAGGGTCGAATGAGCAGTTCTTC CASSLETGTGSNEQFF TRBJ2-1 TRBV7-6 TRBD1 once